This T cell receptor (beta chain) was sequenced for a study of T cell repertoires in cytomegalovirus infection. Study details: Evidence of both CMV infection and a matching HLA type came from public TCR beta signatures.

Study-level results: HLA-C-restricted CMV clonotypes gave the most frequent clonotype in two of eight donors.

From the reads, TCRdb called clonotypes with MiXCR, one entry per CDR3 protein. The profile covers hundreds of thousands of distinct CDR3 sequences, with 17% appearing a single time and approximately 12% taken by the ten largest. The CDR3 length is 13 residues. CDR1 LNHDA and CDR2 SQIVND come from the germline V gene (reference sequence). Trimming removed 8 bases from V and 2 bases from J, with 12 bases in between. This clonotype has only a few counts. Its antigen is still unknown. V usage is TRBV19 and J usage is TRBJ1-2; no clear D gene. The source material was PBMCs. The source is a human donor in good health (CMV status not recorded). Some clones in this sample may be carry-over from other donors' samples. This CDR3 reads CASRAGPNYGYTF. Here the CDR3 DNA reads TGTGCCAGTCGTGCAGGACCAAACTATGGCTACACCTTC.